The T cell receptor beta chain described here comes from a study of human versus mouse CDR3 diversity and MHC coevolution (dated by TCRdb to about 2017). For context, the study as a whole: According to reports, the immunoSEQ assay detects one in 200,000 T cells and minimizes multiplex PCR amplification bias. Repertoires of human naive CD4 T cells were used as a reference for TCR selection on multiple MHC II alleles and were compared against human-TCR-locus transgenic mice carrying single MHC II. The human cohort comprised three healthy volunteer blood donors, one aged 30 to 40, one aged 40 to 50 and one aged 60 to 70 at collection. Across mouse and human samples, the number of valid reads per sample ranged from about 5.5 x 10^6 to 1.8 x 10^7.

Overall study results and their limits: On average, humans had more CDR3 deletions and insertions than mice did, pointing to greater exonuclease and TdT activity. Among all compared groups, most of the three human donors had the lowest clonal inequality scores. The largest TCR beta repertoire, some 1.5 million clonotypes, was estimated by iCHAO1 for humans, a finding likely attributable to selection by multiple MHC II molecules. Because human T cells were selected on several MHC II alleles, repertoire diversity in humans and mice was not considered directly comparable.

The QIAGEN blood and tissue kit was used to extract genomic DNA from sorted cells, and the DNA was quantified on a NanoDrop 1000. The immunoSEQ platform deep sequenced and quantified TCR alpha and beta chains by multiplex PCR of genomic DNA. The authors processed their data as follows. IMGT gene and region definitions were used for annotation of the TCR sequences. Out-of-frame rearrangements served as a stand-in for the preselection repertoire and were compared with in-frame clonotypes. To estimate repertoire size, the study used the iCHAO1 estimator that comes with the immunoSEQ platform. A Gini index, which is based on the Lorenz curve, was applied to in-frame amino acid clonotypes to measure clonal inequality. The intersect function in the R package tcR was used to count shared clonotypes, while the Jaccard index served to score similarity. V, J and V-J usage frequencies went into a principal component analysis run with the R prcomp function, with no normalization applied. TCRdb provides this immuneACCESS table in a form limited to in-frame rearrangements. Some clones are lacking; in checked studies, under half of them reflect an unresolved V gene, and why the rest are absent is not known. V and J calls and clone size are copied from that table; D and trimming were computed from the DNA. This sample comprises 86,000 or so clones, roughly 93% of them detected only once. The biggest ten clones account for 1.1% to 1.5% of the sample.

According to the germline V gene, CDR1 reads LGHNA and CDR2 reads YNFKEQ. The CDR3, from cysteine to phenylalanine, totals 15 residues. Only the CDR3 part of the read is kept: 45 bases, read in frame from the first base. A note on this clone: It lacks a known antigen. The input lacks base qualities; no much larger clone sits a single base away.

Fluorescence-activated cell sorting was used to pull naive CD4 T cells, meaning cells that were CD45RO-negative and CD62L-positive, out of the PBMCs. About 50 ml of fresh peripheral blood was drawn per donor, and PBMCs were isolated by Ficoll density centrifugation. All samples were sorted on a FACSAria III instrument and reached purity above 90%. Sequenced input: naive CD4+ T cells from blood. In light of the paper, this sample's cell subset or site label describes: CD45RO-negative CD62L-positive naive CD4 T cells. This TCR was recovered from a person aged 25 to 75 in good health. The rearrangement joined TRBV4-2 to TRBJ2-5; the central 9 bases match TRBD1. The J call is in doubt because the DNA end fits TRBJ2-7 better. Here the CDR3 is given as CASSQEGQGSYEQYF. In nucleotides, the sequence is TGTGCCAGCAGCCAAGAGGGACAGGGATCCTACGAGCAGTACTTC.